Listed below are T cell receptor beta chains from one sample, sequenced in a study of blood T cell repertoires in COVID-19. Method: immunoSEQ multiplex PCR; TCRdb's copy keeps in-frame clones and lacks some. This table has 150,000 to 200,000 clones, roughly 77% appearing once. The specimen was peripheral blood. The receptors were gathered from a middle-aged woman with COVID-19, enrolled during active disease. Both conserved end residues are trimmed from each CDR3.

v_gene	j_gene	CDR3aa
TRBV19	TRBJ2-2	ASRLRGDGELF
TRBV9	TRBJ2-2	ASSVVAGELF
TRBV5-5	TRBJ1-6	ASSLGTGSNNSPLH
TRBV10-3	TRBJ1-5	AISETDRYDQPQH
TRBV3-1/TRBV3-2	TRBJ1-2	ASSQAGRHYGYT
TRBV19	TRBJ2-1	ASSIATSGVPYNEQF
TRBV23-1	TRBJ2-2	ASRGLTNTGELF
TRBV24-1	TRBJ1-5	ATSDSNRRWH
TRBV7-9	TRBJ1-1	ASSPLMNTEAF
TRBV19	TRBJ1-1	ATNRYTEAF
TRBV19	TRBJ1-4	ASSIGGTDNEKLF
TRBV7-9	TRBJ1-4	ASSLRREDEKLF
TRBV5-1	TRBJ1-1	ASSPTTDWNTEAF
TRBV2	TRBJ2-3	ASRVVGTFTDTQY
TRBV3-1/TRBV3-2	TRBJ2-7	ASSQGTGTGRYEQY
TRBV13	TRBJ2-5	ASSPRGGTIQETQY
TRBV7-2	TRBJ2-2	ASSLAGGLSGRTAGELF
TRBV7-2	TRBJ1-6	ASSLWGTGLNSPLH
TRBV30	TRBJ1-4	AWSPGGKLF
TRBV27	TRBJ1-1	ASSLSRQQGGARTAEAF
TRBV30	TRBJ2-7	AGSSGTGVEQY
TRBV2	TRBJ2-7	ASSPTGEHEQY
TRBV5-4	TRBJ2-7	ASSLATGEQY
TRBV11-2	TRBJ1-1	ASSLAGGFAF
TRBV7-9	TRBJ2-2	ASTLGNFGTGNTGELF
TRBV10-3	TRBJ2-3	AISESLAGDPSTDTQY